The TCR beta chain described here comes from a study of T-cell reconstitution after alpha-beta-depleted transplantation in children. Findings and limits, study-wide: One year after transplant, T-cell counts and diversity came mostly from newly produced T cells.

This sample's TCRbeta library carried unique molecular identifier barcodes. TCRdb recomputed calls from the PCR reads with MiXCR, one row per CDR3 protein. The sample consists of around 490,000 distinct CDR3 sequences, 10% to 12% of them appearing once. V gave up 5 bases and J gave up 7 bases; unmatched junction bases: 2. This CDR3 comprises 13 residues. Per germline, CDR1 SGHTA and CDR2 FQGTGA. This clonotype came up many times. The antigen is undetermined. The sequence came from a female patient aged 2-9 years who had a stem cell transplant for aplastic anemia, so the T cells may come from the graft donor. V is TRBV7-3 and J is TRBJ1-6, with TRBD1 identical over 7 bases. Specimen: PBMCs, mostly from graft donor cells, collected 180 days after TCRalphabeta/CD19-depleted stem cell transplant. CDR3 loop: CASSQTGNSPLHF. As DNA, the CDR3 is TGTGCCAGCAGCCAGACAGGGAATTCACCCCTCCACTTT.